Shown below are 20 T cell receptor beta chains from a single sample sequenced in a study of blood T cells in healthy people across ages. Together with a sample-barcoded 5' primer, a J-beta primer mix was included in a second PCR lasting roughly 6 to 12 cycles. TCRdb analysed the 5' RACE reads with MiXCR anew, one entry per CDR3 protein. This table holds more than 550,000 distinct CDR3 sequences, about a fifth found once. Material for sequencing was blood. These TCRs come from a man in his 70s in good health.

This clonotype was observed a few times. CDR3 DNA sequence: TGTGCCAGCAGTTCAGTGGACAGGGCCTCCCTCTACGAGCAGTACTTC. Translated: CASSSVDRASLYEQYF. The V gene is TRBV12-3 or TRBV12-4, the J gene TRBJ2-7, with TRBD1 matching over 8 bases. This CDR3 has 16 residues. V shed 4 bases, J shed 3 bases, and the junction held 11 bases outside the gene matches.

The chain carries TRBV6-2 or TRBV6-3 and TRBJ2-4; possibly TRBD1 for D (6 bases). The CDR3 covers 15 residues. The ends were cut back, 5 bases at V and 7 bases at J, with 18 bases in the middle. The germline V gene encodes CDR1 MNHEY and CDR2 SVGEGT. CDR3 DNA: TGTGCCAGCAGTGAACAGGGCTCCTCGAAGAACATTCAGTACTTC. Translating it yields CASSEQGSSKNIQYF.

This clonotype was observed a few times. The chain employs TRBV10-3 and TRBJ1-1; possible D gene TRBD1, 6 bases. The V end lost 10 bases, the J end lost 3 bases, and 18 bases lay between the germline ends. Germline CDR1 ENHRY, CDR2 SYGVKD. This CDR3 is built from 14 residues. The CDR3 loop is CATATRGPDTEAFF. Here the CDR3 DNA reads TGTGCCACCGCAACCCGGGGGCCAGACACTGAAGCTTTCTTT.

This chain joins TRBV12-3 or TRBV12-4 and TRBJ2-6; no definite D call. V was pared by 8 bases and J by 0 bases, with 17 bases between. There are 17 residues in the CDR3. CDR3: CASLTRRLDSGANVLTF. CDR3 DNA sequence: TGTGCCAGCCTAACCCGACGGCTGGACTCTGGGGCCAACGTCCTGACTTTC.

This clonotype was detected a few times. The CDR3 DNA reads TGCAGTGGGGGGGAGAAGGCCAATGAGCAGTTCTTC. Encoded protein: CSGGEKANEQFF. The rearrangement uses TRBV20-1 and TRBJ2-1; D is possibly TRBD2 (6 bases). Trimming took off 7 bases at V and 6 bases at J, with 13 bases between the two ends. CDR3 length equals 12 residues. Germline CDR1 reads DFQATT; CDR2 reads SNEGSKA (reference sequence).

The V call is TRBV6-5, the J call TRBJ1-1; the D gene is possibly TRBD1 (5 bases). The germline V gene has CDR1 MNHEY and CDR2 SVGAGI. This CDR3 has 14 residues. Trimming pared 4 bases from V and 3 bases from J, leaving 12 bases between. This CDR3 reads CASSCSGGDTEAFF. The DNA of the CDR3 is TGTGCCAGCAGTTGCTCGGGAGGGGACACTGAAGCTTTCTTT.

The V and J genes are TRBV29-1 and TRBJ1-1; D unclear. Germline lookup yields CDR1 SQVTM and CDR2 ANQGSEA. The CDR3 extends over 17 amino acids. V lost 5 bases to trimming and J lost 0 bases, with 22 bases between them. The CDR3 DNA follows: TGCAGCGTTTCCGGCTTACCCCCTCACACTATGAACACTGAAGCTTTCTTT. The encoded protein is CSVSGLPPHTMNTEAFF.

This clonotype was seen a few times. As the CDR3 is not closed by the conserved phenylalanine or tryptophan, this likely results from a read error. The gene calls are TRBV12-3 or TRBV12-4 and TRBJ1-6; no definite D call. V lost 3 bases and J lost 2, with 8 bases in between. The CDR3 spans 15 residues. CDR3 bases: TGTGCCAGCAGTTTGGGAGTCGCCTATAATTCACCCCTCCACCTT. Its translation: CASSLGVAYNSPLHL.

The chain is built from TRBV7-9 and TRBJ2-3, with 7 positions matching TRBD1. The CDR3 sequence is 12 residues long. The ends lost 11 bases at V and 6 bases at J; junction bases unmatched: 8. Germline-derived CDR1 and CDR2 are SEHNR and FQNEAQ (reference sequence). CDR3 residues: CAGNRQGDTQYF. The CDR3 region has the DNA TGTGCCGGCAACCGACAGGGCGATACGCAGTATTTT.

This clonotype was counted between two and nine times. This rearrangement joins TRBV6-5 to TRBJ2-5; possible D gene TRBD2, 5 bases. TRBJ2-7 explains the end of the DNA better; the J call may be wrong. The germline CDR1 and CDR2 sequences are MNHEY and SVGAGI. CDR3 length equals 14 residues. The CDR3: CASSYSRTLYEQYF. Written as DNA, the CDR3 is TGTGCCAGCAGTTATTCCCGGACTCTCTACGAGCAGTACTTC.

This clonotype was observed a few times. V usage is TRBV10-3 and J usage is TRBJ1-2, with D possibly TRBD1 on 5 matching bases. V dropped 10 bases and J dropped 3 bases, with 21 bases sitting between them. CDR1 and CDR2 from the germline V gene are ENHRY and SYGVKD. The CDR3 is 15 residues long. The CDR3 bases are TGTGCCACATACTTAGGGACCGCCGGGGACTATGGCTACACCTTC. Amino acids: CATYLGTAGDYGYTF.

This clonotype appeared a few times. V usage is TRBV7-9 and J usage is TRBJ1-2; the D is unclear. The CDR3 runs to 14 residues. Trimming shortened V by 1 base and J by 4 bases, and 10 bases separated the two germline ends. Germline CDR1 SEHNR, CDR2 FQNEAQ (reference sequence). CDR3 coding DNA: TGTGCCAGCAGCTTAGGGGGTTGGACCTATGGCTACACCTTC. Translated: CASSLGGWTYGYTF.

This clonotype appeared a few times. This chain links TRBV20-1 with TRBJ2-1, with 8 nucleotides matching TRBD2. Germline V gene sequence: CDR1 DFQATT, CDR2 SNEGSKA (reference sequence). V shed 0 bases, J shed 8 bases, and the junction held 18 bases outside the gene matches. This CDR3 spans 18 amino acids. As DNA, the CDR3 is TGCAGTGCTAGAGAAGGAGCACTAGCGGCAGAGCTGTCGTATGAGCAGTTCTTC. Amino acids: CSAREGALAAELSYEQFF.

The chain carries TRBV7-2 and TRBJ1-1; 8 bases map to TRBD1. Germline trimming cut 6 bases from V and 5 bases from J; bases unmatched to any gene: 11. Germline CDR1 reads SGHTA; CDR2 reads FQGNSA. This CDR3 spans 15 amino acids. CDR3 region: CASREQGAVGTEAFF. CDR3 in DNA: TGTGCCAGCAGGGAGCAGGGGGCGGTTGGAACTGAAGCTTTCTTT.

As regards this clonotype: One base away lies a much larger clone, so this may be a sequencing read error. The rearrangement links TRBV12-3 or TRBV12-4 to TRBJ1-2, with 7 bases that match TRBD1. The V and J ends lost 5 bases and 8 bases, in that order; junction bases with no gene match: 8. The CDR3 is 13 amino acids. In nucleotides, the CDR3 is TGTGCCAGCAGTCTCTGGGACAGCCACGGCTACACCTTC. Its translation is CASSLWDSHGYTF.

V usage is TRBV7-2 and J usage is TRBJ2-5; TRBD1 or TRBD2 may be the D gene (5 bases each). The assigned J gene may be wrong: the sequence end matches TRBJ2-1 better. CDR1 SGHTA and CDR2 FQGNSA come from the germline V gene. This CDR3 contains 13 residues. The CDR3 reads CASRLTGPGEQFF. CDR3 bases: TGTGCCAGCAGATTAACAGGACCGGGGGAGCAGTTCTTC.

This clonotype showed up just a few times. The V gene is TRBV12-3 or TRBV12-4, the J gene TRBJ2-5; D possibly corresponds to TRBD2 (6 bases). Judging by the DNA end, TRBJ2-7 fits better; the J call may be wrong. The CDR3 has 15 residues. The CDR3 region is CASSLGIRRDYEQYF. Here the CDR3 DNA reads TGTGCCAGCAGTTTAGGGATTAGGAGGGACTACGAGCAGTACTTC.

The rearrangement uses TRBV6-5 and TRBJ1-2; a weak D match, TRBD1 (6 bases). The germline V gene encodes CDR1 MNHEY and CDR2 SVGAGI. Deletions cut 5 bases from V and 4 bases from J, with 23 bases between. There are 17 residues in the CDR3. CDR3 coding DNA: TGTGCCAGCAGTCAAACCGGGACAACCGCGGCGAGCTATGGCTACACCTTC. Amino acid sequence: CASSQTGTTAASYGYTF.

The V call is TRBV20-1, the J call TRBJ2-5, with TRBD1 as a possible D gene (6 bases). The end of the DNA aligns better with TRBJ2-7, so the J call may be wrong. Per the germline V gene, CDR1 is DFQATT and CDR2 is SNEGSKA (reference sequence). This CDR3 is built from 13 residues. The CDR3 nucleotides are TGCAGTGCTAGGGGAGTAGGGGGTGGCGAGCAGTACTTC. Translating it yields CSARGVGGGEQYF.

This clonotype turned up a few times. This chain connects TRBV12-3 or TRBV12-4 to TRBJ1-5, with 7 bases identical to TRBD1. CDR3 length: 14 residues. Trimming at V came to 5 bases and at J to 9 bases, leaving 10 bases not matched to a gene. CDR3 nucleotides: TGTGCCAGCAGTGAGAACAGGGGATCTCCGCCCCAGCATTTT. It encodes CASSENRGSPPQHF.